Listed below are T cell receptor beta chains from one sample, sequenced in a study of OX40 agonist ivuxolimab in advanced cancers. Data came from immunoSEQ multiplex PCR; TCRdb stores just in-frame clones and leaves some out. The sample carries about 80,000 clones, about 85% recorded once. Material: CD4+ or CD8+ T cells sorted from blood, obtained in a trial of the OX40 agonist ivuxolimab. These receptors were collected from an adult with an advanced solid tumor such as melanoma, head and neck, liver or kidney cancer. Each CDR3 is given with its conserved first and last residue. Each record gives: V gene, clone size, D gene, J gene, CDR3 DNA, CDR3 protein. The D gene is left open where the match is weak. A clone size is listed for some rows: how often the clone was seen (once, few, many), or a class if it is expanded.

TRBV7-9	.	.	TRBJ2-4	TGTGCCAGCAGCTTAGTTTCTAACGTAGCCAAAAACATTCAGTACTTC	CASSLVSNVAKNIQYF
TRBV4-1	once	TRBD1	TRBJ1-5	TGCGCCAGCAGCCAAAATCCTGGACAGGGGGTAGAGCCCCAGCATTTT	CASSQNPGQGVEPQHF
TRBV10-2	.	TRBD1	TRBJ2-2	TGCGCCAGCATTCTGGGACAGGCAGTGAACACCGGGGAGCTGTTTTTT	CASILGQAVNTGELFF
TRBV18	once	.	TRBJ2-5	TGTGCCAGCTCACCGTTGGGAGTTGCAGAGACCCAGTACTTC	CASSPLGVAETQYF
TRBV23-1	.	.	TRBJ2-7	TGCGCCAGCAGTCAATCACCCCTCGGTGGCAGGAGATACGAGCAGTACTTC	CASSQSPLGGRRYEQYF
TRBV10-3	.	TRBD1	TRBJ2-5	TGTGCCATCTCAGTCAGTCGGGACAGCCCCCAAGAGACCCAGTACTTC	CAISVSRDSPQETQYF
TRBV18	.	.	TRBJ1-5	TGTGCCAGCTCACCACCAGGAGGGGGGGCCGCTAATCAGCCCCAGCATTTT	CASSPPGGGAANQPQHF
TRBV29-1	.	TRBD2	TRBJ2-1	TGCAGCGTTGTTAGGACTAGCGGGACCAATGAGCAGTTCTTC	CSVVRTSGTNEQFF
TRBV7-6	.	.	TRBJ1-1	TGTGCCAGCAGCCAGGGCGTGAACACTGAAGCTTTCTTT	CASSQGVNTEAFF
TRBV27	once	.	TRBJ1-1	TGTGCCAGCAGTTCAGCCGGGGTCGGCGTCACTGAAGCTTTCTTT	CASSSAGVGVTEAFF
TRBV7-9	.	TRBD1	TRBJ1-1	TGTGCCAGCAGCTTACGGCAGGGGGTTACTGAAGCTTTCTTT	CASSLRQGVTEAFF
TRBV6-6	.	.	TRBJ1-1	TGTGCCAGCAGTTACGGCGAAGGAACTGAAGCTTTCTTT	CASSYGEGTEAFF
TRBV5-4	.	.	TRBJ2-7	TGTGCCAGCAGCTGGGCTGGGAGCTCCTACGAGCAGTACTTC	CASSWAGSSYEQYF
TRBV5-4	.	.	TRBJ1-1	TGTGCCAGCACCTTGAGGGGGTTCGGCACTGAAGCTTTCTTT	CASTLRGFGTEAFF
TRBV10-1	.	.	TRBJ1-5	TGCGCCAGGACAGGCCGCAATCAGCCCCAGCATTTT	CARTGRNQPQHF
TRBV28	.	.	TRBJ2-2	TGTGCCAGCAGTTCCCTAATACCCGGGGAGCTGTTTTTT	CASSSLIPGELFF
TRBV9	many	.	TRBJ2-5	TGTGCCAGCAGCGTAGACGCGGGTAGGACCCAGTACTTC	CASSVDAGRTQYF
TRBV27	.	.	TRBJ2-7	TGTGCCAGCAGTTTAAGGCCCGTCCGGGGGTTGGGGTCCTACGAGCAGTACTTC	CASSLRPVRGLGSYEQYF
TRBV5-5	.	.	TRBJ2-3	TGTGCCAGCAGCTTGGCTAGCACCCAGGGTACGCAGTATTTT	CASSLASTQGTQYF
TRBV4-2	.	TRBD2	TRBJ2-1	TGTGCCAGCAGCCAATTAGGGACTAGCGGGGGGTACAATGAGCAGTTCTTC	CASSQLGTSGGYNEQFF
TRBV2	.	.	TRBJ1-5	TGTGCCAGCAGTGCGACAAGGCTGGATCAGCCCCAGCATTTT	CASSATRLDQPQHF
TRBV18	few	.	TRBJ2-2	TGTGCCAGCTCACGGGACGGGCCGAACACCGGGGAGCTGTTTTTT	CASSRDGPNTGELFF
TRBV18	.	TRBD1	TRBJ2-7	TGTGCCAGCTCACCTATTGGCCCGGGGACAGCCTACGAGCAGTACTTC	CASSPIGPGTAYEQYF
TRBV27	.	.	TRBJ2-7	TGTGCCAGCAGTTCCTTCATAACCCGCTGGGGGGACAAAAACTCCTACGAGCAGTACTTC	CASSSFITRWGDKNSYEQYF
TRBV5-1	once	.	TRBJ2-1	TGCGCCAGCAGCTTGGCCCAGGGAGCGTACAATGAGCAGTTCTTC	CASSLAQGAYNEQFF
TRBV2	.	.	TRBJ2-2	TGTGCCAGCAGGGAAGAGGGAGGCACCGGGGAGCTGTTTTTT	CASREEGGTGELFF
TRBV30	.	.	TRBJ2-3	TGTGCCTCATCGGGACGGCTACTCACAGATACGCAGTATTTT	CASSGRLLTDTQYF
TRBV5-1	.	.	TRBJ2-7	TGCGCCAGCAGCGCGCCGTCCTACGAGCAGTACTTC	CASSAPSYEQYF
TRBV18	.	TRBD1	TRBJ1-2	TGTGCCAGCTCCCTAGGAACAGGGGGAGAGGGCTACACCTTC	CASSLGTGGEGYTF
TRBV5-4	.	.	TRBJ2-7	TGTGCCAGCAGCTTGGGACTGCCCAGCTCCTACGAGCAGTACTTC	CASSLGLPSSYEQYF
TRBV25-1	.	.	TRBJ2-7	TGTGCCAGCAGTGAATCGGGGCAGATCTACGAGCAGTACTTC	CASSESGQIYEQYF
TRBV2	.	.	TRBJ2-2	TGTGCCAGCAAAAACTGGCAGGGAGTAGGGGAGCTGTTTTTT	CASKNWQGVGELFF
TRBV29-1	.	.	TRBJ2-3	TGCAGCGTTGTGTCCAGGCTTCGGACAGATACGCAGTATTTT	CSVVSRLRTDTQYF
TRBV4-1	.	TRBD2	TRBJ2-7	TGCGCCAGCAGCATCCCCCGGACTAGCGGGAGAGGGTACGAGCAGTACTTC	CASSIPRTSGRGYEQYF
TRBV28	.	TRBD1	TRBJ1-3	TGTGCCAGCAGGTTAGACAGGGATGAAAACACCATATATTTT	CASRLDRDENTIYF
TRBV10-3	.	.	TRBJ1-4	TGTGCCATCAGTGAGCCTGGGGAGGTTAATGAAAAACTGTTTTTT	CAISEPGEVNEKLFF
TRBV7-6	.	.	TRBJ2-7	TGTGCCAGCAGCTTCCTCCAGACAGCCTACGAGCAGTACTTC	CASSFLQTAYEQYF
TRBV18	.	.	TRBJ2-7	TGTGCCAGCTCACCATCCCAGGGTGGGTACGAGCAGTACTTC	CASSPSQGGYEQYF
TRBV28	.	.	TRBJ1-2	TGTGCCAGCAGTTTGTCGGGGGCTGCAAACTATGGCTACACCTTC	CASSLSGAANYGYTF
TRBV5-1	once	.	TRBJ2-1	TGCGCCAGCAGCTCCGGAGGGAGGGGGGTCAATGAGCAGTTCTTC	CASSSGGRGVNEQFF
TRBV18	once	.	TRBJ1-1	TGTGCCAGCTCCCCAACGGGGCTGAACACTGAAGCTTTCTTT	CASSPTGLNTEAFF
TRBV10-1	.	.	TRBJ2-1	TGCGCCAGCAGTGAGTTGGGGATTGAGCAGTTCTTC	CASSELGIEQFF
TRBV5-4	.	.	TRBJ2-7	TGTGCCATTACAGGGTCGAGCTCCTACGAGCAGTACTTC	CAITGSSSYEQYF
TRBV28	.	.	TRBJ1-4	TGTGCCAGCAGGTCGGGGACACCTAATGAAAAACTGTTTTTT	CASRSGTPNEKLFF
TRBV15	once	.	TRBJ1-2	TGTGCCACCAGCAGAGATCGTCCAGGATTTGGTCATAACTATGGCTACACCTTC	CATSRDRPGFGHNYGYTF
TRBV5-1	.	TRBD2	TRBJ2-7	TGCGCCAGCAAGACGTGGGAGGGAGGGCTGTACGAGCAGTACTTC	CASKTWEGGLYEQYF
TRBV19	.	TRBD1	TRBJ1-5	TGTGCCAGTAGTATAGGGACCGGGACAGGGAGGCAGCCCCAGCATTTT	CASSIGTGTGRQPQHF
TRBV5-1	once	.	TRBJ1-2	TGCGCCAGCAGCTTGACGGACGGCACTAACTATGGCTACACCTTC	CASSLTDGTNYGYTF
TRBV15	.	.	TRBJ1-3	TGTGCCACCAGCACCGGGGTCGGAAACACCATATATTTT	CATSTGVGNTIYF
TRBV11-3	.	.	TRBJ2-2	TGTGCCAGCAGCCCGGGACCTAACACCGGGGAGCTGTTTTTT	CASSPGPNTGELFF
TRBV10-1	.	.	TRBJ2-7	TGCGCCAGCAGTGATCAGATCTACGAGCAGTACTTC	CASSDQIYEQYF
TRBV7-2	.	.	TRBJ2-7	TGTGCCAGCAGCTTGGTCGGGAGTTCCTACGAGCAGTACTTC	CASSLVGSSYEQYF
TRBV6-5	.	TRBD1	TRBJ2-5	TGTGCCAGCAGATCCGGACAGGGGGGGCAAGAGACCCAGTACTTC	CASRSGQGGQETQYF